This T cell receptor beta chain was recorded in a study of control samples from healthy donors and cancer patients. Per germline, CDR1 MGHRA and CDR2 YSYEKL. V gave up 4 bases and J gave up 4 bases; unmatched junction bases: 9. The CDR3 contains 15 residues. The method was immunoSEQ multiplex PCR; TCRdb's version includes in-frame clones alone and lacks a portion of them. Here the sample spans 120,000 or so clones, less than 95% being singletons. This TCR came from a man aged 30 to 45 in good health. The chain has TRBV4-1 and TRBJ1-2, with 7 positions matching TRBD1. The sample taken for sequencing was blood. The CDR3 region has the DNA TGCGCCAGCAGCCTCGGACAGGTCGTGGGCTATGGCTACACCTTC. It translates to CASSLGQVVGYGYTF.